One sample yielded the 6 T cell receptor beta chains listed below, sequenced in a study of identical twins. One entry per CDR3 protein, called by TCRdb with MiXCR from the 5' RACE reads. The table lists about 280,000 distinct CDR3 sequences, 6.5% to 9.5% of them singletons. These data also featured in a second study, about yellow fever vaccine responses in identical twins.

The material sequenced was memory (CD45RO+) T cells sorted from blood. The receptors originated from a woman between 18 and 29 years old in good health.

In this sample, this clonotype turned up a few times. This chain uses TRBV3-1 with TRBJ1-1; weak D call: TRBD1 (5 bases). CDR1 is LGHDT and CDR2 is YNNKEL in the germline V gene (reference sequence). The CDR3 covers 14 residues. Between the trimmed V and J ends, which lost 1 base and 4 bases, there was a span of 10 bases. Written as DNA, the CDR3 is TGTGCCAGCAGCCAAGTTGGGGCGGGCACTGAAGCTTTCTTT. Its protein is CASSQVGAGTEAFF. Complete variable domain (other parts from reference TRBV3-1 and TRBJ1-1): DTAVSQTPKYLVTQMGNDKSIKCEQNLGHDTMYWYKQDSKKFLKIMFSYNNKELIINETVPNRFSPKSPDKAHLNLHINSLELGDSAVYFCASSQVGAGTEAFFGQGTRLTVV.

This clonotype was observed many times. The J gene is TRBJ2-1, the V gene TRBV5-1; the D is unclear. V was cut by 4 bases and J by 6 bases, with 17 bases left in between. CDR1 is SGHRS and CDR2 is YFSETQ in the germline V gene. The CDR3 sequence is 15 residues long. DNA of the CDR3: TGCGCCAGCAGCGCCTCTGTGTCAGCTTCCAATGAGCAGTTCTTC. It codes for CASSASVSASNEQFF.

The rearrangement links TRBV14 to TRBJ2-3, with D perhaps TRBD1 (5 bases). The V gene lost 1 base and the J gene lost 5 bases, with 25 bases spanning the gap. From germline, CDR1 is SGHDN and CDR2 FVKESK. The CDR3 spans 19 residues. CDR3 DNA sequence: TGTGCCAGCAGCCAAGCAGGGATCCCAGGCATAAGTGGCCTAGATACGCAGTATTTT. This translates into CASSQAGIPGISGLDTQYF.

This clonotype was counted a few times. V usage is TRBV7-2 and J usage is TRBJ2-5; 7 nucleotides align to TRBD2. The CDR3 sequence is 16 residues long. Germline lookup yields CDR1 SGHTA and CDR2 FQGNSA. The junction had 8 bases not matched to a gene; V was cut back by 1 base and J by 3 bases. This chain's CDR3 is CASSLVGSSGEETQYF. In DNA, the CDR3 is TGTGCCAGCAGCTTAGTTGGTTCTAGCGGCGAAGAGACCCAGTACTTC.

There are a few counts of this clonotype. The chain uses TRBV11-2 and TRBJ2-2; 13 bases fit TRBD2. The length of the CDR3 is 16 residues. Germline CDR1 and CDR2: SGHAT and FQNNGV. V shed 3 bases and J 5 bases; nucleotides not matched to a gene: 3. As DNA, the CDR3 is TGTGCCAGCAGCTTGTTGGGACTAGCGGGAACCGGGGAGCTGTTTTTT. This encodes CASSLLGLAGTGELFF.

This clonotype was counted only a few times. The rearrangement joins TRBV5-4 to TRBJ1-4; D not certain. The V end lost 1 base, the J end lost 4 bases, and 5 bases lay between the germline ends. Germline V gives CDR1 SGHNT, CDR2 YYREEE (reference sequence). The CDR3 has 13 amino acids. The CDR3 here is CASSLLGNEKLFF. The CDR3 DNA reads TGTGCCAGCAGCTTGCTTGGTAATGAAAAACTGTTTTTT.